The entry below gives a single T cell receptor beta chain sequence along with its context. The source of the sample is a study of blood T cell repertoires in COVID-19. Sequencing used immunoSEQ multiplex PCR; TCRdb keeps in-frame clones, though not all of them. The table has fewer than 700,000 clones, about 89% seen once. Enrollment of patients from Seattle took place during active infection, with longitudinal follow-up. The J segment lost 2 bases and the V segment lost 2 bases, leaving 2 bases of the junction unmatched. The CDR3 is 14 amino acids. Germline values: CDR1 MNHEY, CDR2 SVGAGI. The V and J genes are TRBV6-5 and TRBJ1-2; 7 bases map to TRBD1. The source is a woman aged 50 to 60 with COVID-19, enrolled during active disease. Sequencing input: peripheral blood. CDR3 sequence: CASSYDRANYGYTF. For the CDR3, the DNA is TGTGCCAGCAGTTACGACAGGGCGAACTATGGCTACACCTTC.